The 7 T cell receptor beta chains below all came from one sample that was sequenced in a study of T cell changes during pregnancy in multiple sclerosis. TCRdb's copy holds only in-frame clones and misses some; the assay was immunoSEQ multiplex PCR. The sample shows approximately 50,000 clones, about 91% of them seen only once. Source: CD8+ T cells from peripheral blood mononuclear cells, taken after pregnancy. Receptor source: a female donor with multiple sclerosis, enrolled in a pregnancy study.

This clone has just a few counts. This rearrangement joins TRBV7-6 to TRBJ1-3; 8 bases line up with TRBD1. Per the germline V gene, CDR1 is SGHVS and CDR2 is FNYEAQ. Losses at the gene ends were 1 base for V and 0 bases for J; bases not matched to a gene: 2. This CDR3 is built from 16 residues. CDR3 region: CASSLVGQGSGNTIYF. In DNA form, the CDR3 reads TGTGCCAGCAGCTTAGTCGGACAGGGCTCTGGAAACACCATATATTTT.

The CDR3 sequence: CASSPWTGDEQFF. CDR3 DNA sequence: TGTGCCAGCAGCCCGTGGACAGGGGACGAGCAGTTCTTC. The J gene is TRBJ2-1, the V gene TRBV13; 9 nucleotides match TRBD1. The CDR3 covers 13 residues. Germline values: CDR1 PRHDT, CDR2 FYEKMQ (reference sequence). With 5 bases clipped from V and 10 bases from J, the junction kept 6 bases outside the gene matches.

The gene calls are TRBV27 and TRBJ2-1, with TRBD1 as a possible D gene (5 bases). The CDR3 has 14 residues. Germline-derived CDR1 and CDR2 are MNHEY and SMNVEV (reference sequence). Trimming stripped 0 bases from V and 6 bases from J, with 9 bases between. CDR3 region: CASSLSPGPNEQFF. The DNA for the CDR3 is TGTGCCAGCAGTTTATCACCAGGGCCCAATGAGCAGTTCTTC.

This chain links TRBV2 with TRBJ2-7; D gene ambiguous. The ends were cut back, 2 bases at V and 5 bases at J, with 7 bases in the middle. The CDR3 extends over 12 amino acids. CDR1 is SNHLY and CDR2 is FYNNEI in the germline V gene. The CDR3 is CASSEQAHEQYF. The CDR3 DNA is TGTGCCAGCAGTGAACAGGCCCACGAGCAGTACTTC.

V usage is TRBV9 and J usage is TRBJ2-3, with TRBD2 identical over 9 bases. The CDR3 spans 14 residues. Per germline, CDR1 SGDLS and CDR2 YYNGEE. V lost 4 bases, J lost 6 bases, and 6 bases stayed unmatched. The CDR3 loop reads CASSPQLAGDTQYF. The DNA of the CDR3 is TGTGCCAGCAGCCCCCAGCTAGCGGGGGATACGCAGTATTTT.

For the CDR3, the DNA is TGTGCCAGCAGCCCGGAGGGACAGGATTACGAGCAGTACTTC. This translates into CASSPEGQDYEQYF. J is TRBJ2-7 and V is TRBV7-8, with 8 nucleotides matching TRBD1. This CDR3 has 14 amino acids. V was pared by 5 bases and J by 4 bases, with 7 bases of the junction left unmatched. Looked up from germline, CDR1 is SGHVS and CDR2 is FQNEAQ.

V and J are TRBV27 and TRBJ2-1, with 9 nucleotides matching TRBD1. This CDR3 contains 14 residues. Germline CDR1 MNHEY, CDR2 SMNVEV (reference sequence). Trimming cost V 6 bases and J 8 bases; bases outside gene matches: 8. CDR3 nucleotide sequence: TGTGCCAGCAGACCGGGACAGGGAGGGCATGAGCAGTTCTTC. Translated, it gives CASRPGQGGHEQFF.